This T cell receptor beta chain appears in the sequencing data of a study of blood T cell repertoires in COVID-19. Authors' processing steps: Amplification with reference gene primers provided the estimates of nucleated cell counts. Produced via immunoSEQ multiplex PCR; TCRdb's table is partial and in-frame only. From that table come the V and J calls and clone size; the DNA was used to work out D and trimming. The sample has about 210,000 clones; about nine tenths are singletons. This CDR3 is 15 amino acids long. The V gene's germline CDR1 is LNHDA and CDR2 SQIVND (reference sequence). The ends lost 4 bases at V and 8 bases at J; junction bases unmatched: 10.

This receptor was identified in a man between 18 and 35 years old with active or convalescent COVID-19. The chain is built from TRBV19 and TRBJ2-3; TRBD2 matches 9 bases. The sample taken for sequencing was peripheral blood. The CDR3 coding sequence is TGTGCCAGTAGTACTAGCGGGGTGGTCTCGGGTACGCAGTATTTT. Protein: CASSTSGVVSGTQYF.